The source of this T cell receptor beta chain is a study of PD-1 blockade in classical Hodgkin lymphoma. The study's findings and limits: Reported findings placed baseline TCR diversity lower in newly diagnosed patients (compared with healthy donors). The origin of the repertoire differences remains undefined, with disease activity or prior therapy as possible causes.

Produced via immunoSEQ multiplex PCR; TCRdb's table is partial and in-frame only. This sample has fewer than 5,000 clones, with over 60% found just once. Time point: cycle 4 day 1 (C4D1), after about 6 weeks of nivolumab. All patients relapsed after autologous stem cell transplantation, and brentuximab vedotin exposure varied. The length of the CDR3 is 15 residues. Germline values: CDR1 SGHVS, CDR2 FQNEAQ. Trimming removed 3 bases at V and 1 base at J, with 12 bases between. Comments on this clone: What it binds is unknown.

Material: peripheral blood mononuclear cells (PBMCs), obtained before the fourth cycle of nivolumab. The TCR originated in a human donor with classical Hodgkin lymphoma. V gene TRBV7-8 combines with J gene TRBJ2-5, with a possible D match to TRBD2 (5 bases). The CDR3 reads CASSLVAGIQETQYF. DNA of the CDR3: TGTGCCAGCAGCTTGGTTGCGGGCATCCAAGAGACCCAGTACTTC. Drawing the rest from reference TRBV7-8 and TRBJ2-5, the complete variable domain is GAGVSQSPRYKVAKRGQDVALRCDPISGHVSLFWYQQALGQGPEFLTYFQNEAQLDKSGLPSDRFFAERPEGSVSTLKIQRTQQEDSAVYLCASSLVAGIQETQYFGPGTRLLVL.